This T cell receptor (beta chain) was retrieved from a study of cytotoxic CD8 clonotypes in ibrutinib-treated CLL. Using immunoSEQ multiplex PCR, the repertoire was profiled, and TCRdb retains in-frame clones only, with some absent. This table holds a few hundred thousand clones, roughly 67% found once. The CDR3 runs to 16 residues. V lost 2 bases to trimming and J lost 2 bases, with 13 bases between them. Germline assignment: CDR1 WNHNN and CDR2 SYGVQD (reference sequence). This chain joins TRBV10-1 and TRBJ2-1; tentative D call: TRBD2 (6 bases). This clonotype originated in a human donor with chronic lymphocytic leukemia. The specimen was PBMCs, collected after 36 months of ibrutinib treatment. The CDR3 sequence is CASSEGFGSPYNEQFF. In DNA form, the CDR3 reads TGCGCCAGCAGTGAGGGTTTCGGGAGCCCCTACAATGAGCAGTTCTTC.